This passage covers 31 T cell receptor beta chains from one sample sequenced in a study of T cell responses to AZD1222 COVID-19 vaccine. Generated by immunoSEQ multiplex PCR, the TCRdb table keeps only in-frame clones and is missing some. The data show approximately 110,000 clones, approximately 89% seen once. Source: peripheral blood, taken 28 days after the second AZD1222 dose. These receptors were obtained from an adult who received the AZD1222 COVID-19 vaccine.

The chain carries TRBV15 and TRBJ2-3; TRBD2 is a possible D gene (5 bases). CDR3 length: 16 residues. V was shortened by 4 bases and J by 2 bases, with 16 bases between the two germline ends. Germline V gene lookup returns CDR1 LNHNV and CDR2 YYDKDF (reference sequence). CDR3 coding DNA: TGTGCCACCAGCACCACTCCTGCGGGCCTCACAGATACGCAGTATTTT. Its translation: CATSTTPAGLTDTQYF. The full variable domain, completed using reference TRBV15 and TRBJ2-3, is DAMVIQNPRYQVTQFGKPVTLSCSQTLNHNVMYWYQQKSSQAPKLLFHYYDKDFNNEADTPDNFQSRRPNTSFCFLDIRSPGLGDTAMYLCATSTTPAGLTDTQYFGPGTRLTVL.

The chain recombines TRBV7-3 with TRBJ1-1; no firm D call. Between the trimmed V and J ends, which lost 3 bases and 5 bases, there was a span of 10 bases. Germline V gene sequence: CDR1 SGHTA, CDR2 FQGTGA. This CDR3 spans 13 amino acids. The CDR3 nucleotides read TGTGCCAGCAGCTTTGTGGGAGAGACTGAAGCTTTCTTT. Amino acids: CASSFVGETEAFF.

The rearrangement uses TRBV10-2 and TRBJ2-2; TRBD1 matches 9 bases. The germline V gene has CDR1 WSHSY and CDR2 SAAADI. The CDR3 covers 15 residues. V was pared by 7 bases and J by 5 bases, with 8 bases of the junction left unmatched. The CDR3 sequence: CASNEQGAGTGELFF. The CDR3 bases are TGCGCCAGCAACGAACAGGGGGCCGGGACCGGGGAGCTGTTTTTT.

The chain uses TRBV7-2 and TRBJ2-5; 9 nucleotides align to TRBD2. The CDR3 consists of 14 residues. The ends lost 2 bases at V and 6 bases at J; junction bases unmatched: 4. In germline, CDR1 is SGHTA, CDR2 FQGNSA. The CDR3 nucleotides read TGTGCCAGCAGCTTAAGTAGCGGGGGACAGACCCAGTACTTC. Residues: CASSLSSGGQTQYF.

This chain uses TRBV28 with TRBJ1-6, with 8 bases lining up with TRBD1. Trimming at V came to 1 base and at J to 9 bases, leaving 5 bases not matched to a gene. Germline CDR1 is MDHEN and CDR2 is SYDVKM. This CDR3 is built from 15 residues. The CDR3 DNA is TGTGCCAGCAGTTTATATCAGGGGGCTAGTTCACCCCTCCACTTT. Translation: CASSLYQGASSPLHF.

The chain couples TRBV7-8 to TRBJ1-2; 9 nucleotides align to TRBD1. Trimming took 5 bases from V and 6 from J; bases not matched to a gene: 4. This CDR3 is 13 amino acids long. The germline CDR1 and CDR2 sequences are SGHVS and FQNEAQ. The CDR3 DNA follows: TGTGCCAGCAGCCCATGGACAGGGGATGGCTACACCTTC. It yields the protein CASSPWTGDGYTF.

V and J are TRBV25-1 and TRBJ1-2; D is uncertain. Germline V lookup: CDR1 MGHDK, CDR2 SYGVNS. V was shortened by 1 base and J by 5 bases, with 8 bases between the two germline ends. This CDR3 spans 13 amino acids. The CDR3 sequence: CASSEFASYGYTF. The CDR3 DNA reads TGTGCCAGCAGTGAATTCGCCAGTTATGGCTACACCTTC.

This rearrangement joins TRBV4-2 to TRBJ1-4, with 8 nucleotides matching TRBD1. Germline V lookup: CDR1 LGHNA, CDR2 YNFKEQ. V shed 2 bases and J 8 bases; nucleotides not matched to a gene: 7. This CDR3 has 15 residues. As DNA, the CDR3 is TGTGCCAGCAGCCAACCGGACAGGGATGTAGAAAAACTGTTTTTT. Translation gives CASSQPDRDVEKLFF.

The J gene is TRBJ1-5, the V gene TRBV7-3; D gene uncertain. Germline assignment: CDR1 SGHTA and CDR2 FQGTGA. The V gene lost 1 base and the J gene lost 6 bases, with 7 bases spanning the gap. The CDR3 spans 13 residues. The CDR3 loop is CASSLNAGQPQHF. The CDR3, as DNA: TGTGCCAGCAGCTTAAACGCAGGTCAGCCCCAGCATTTT.

V is TRBV9 and J is TRBJ1-1; D is uncertain. Germline V CDR1 and CDR2: SGDLS, YYNGEE. V was clipped by 4 bases and J by 7 bases, with 14 bases between them. The CDR3 has 13 residues. CDR3 sequence (DNA): TGTGCCAGCAGCCCCCGGTTCATGGGTGAAGCTTTCTTT. Translating gives CASSPRFMGEAFF.

This chain links TRBV5-6 with TRBJ2-3; TRBD2 agrees at 7 bases. Trimming at V came to 0 bases and at J to 6 bases, leaving 7 bases not matched to a gene. This CDR3 spans 15 amino acids. Germline V lookup: CDR1 SGHDT, CDR2 YYEEEE. This CDR3 reads CASSLGDWRGDTQYF. In DNA form, the CDR3 reads TGTGCCAGCAGCTTGGGAGATTGGCGGGGGGATACGCAGTATTTT.

The V and J genes are TRBV6-4 and TRBJ2-1; 10 positions match TRBD2. CDR1 is MRHNA, CDR2 SNTAGT, per germline. J was trimmed by 4 bases and V by 6 bases; bases with no gene match: 9. The CDR3 sequence is 16 residues long. CDR3 in DNA: TGTGCCAGCAGCCGAGCTTCTAGCGGGGGTTACAATGAGCAGTTCTTC. This sequence encodes CASSRASSGGYNEQFF.

J is TRBJ1-2 and V is TRBV7-9; D might be TRBD1 (5 bases). CDR3 length: 17 residues. V lost 0 bases, J lost 5 bases, and 19 bases lay in between. Germline V lookup: CDR1 SEHNR, CDR2 FQNEAQ (reference sequence). CDR3 amino acids: CASSLAKGRSETYGYTF. The CDR3 bases are TGTGCCAGCAGCTTAGCAAAGGGACGATCCGAAACTTATGGCTACACCTTC.

The chain carries TRBV6-5 and TRBJ1-1, with D perhaps matching TRBD1 (5 bases). Trimming left V 2 bases short and J 5 bases short, with 12 bases between. CDR1 is MNHEY, CDR2 SVGAGI, per germline. This CDR3 is 14 amino acids long. This CDR3 reads CASSYNPRGTEAFF. The CDR3 DNA follows: TGTGCCAGCAGTTACAACCCAAGGGGTACTGAAGCTTTCTTT.

The rearrangement uses TRBV7-2 and TRBJ1-2; D may be TRBD1 (6 bases). The germline V gene has CDR1 SGHTA and CDR2 FQGNSA. The CDR3 sequence is 17 residues long. Deletions cut 5 bases from V and 4 bases from J, with 23 bases between. Written as DNA, the CDR3 is TGTGCCAGCAGCCTGACGGCGCTACAGGGAGGTTCCTATGGCTACACCTTC. This translates into CASSLTALQGGSYGYTF.

The rearrangement uses TRBV11-2 and TRBJ1-3, with D possibly being TRBD1 (5 bases). The CDR3 contains 14 residues. The V end was cut by 5 bases, the J end by 1 base, with 9 bases between. Germline CDR1 SGHAT, CDR2 FQNNGV. CDR3 residues: CASSRGGSGNTIYF. The CDR3 nucleotides read TGTGCCAGCAGCCGGGGGGGATCTGGAAACACCATATATTTT.

V is TRBV12-3 or TRBV12-4 and J is TRBJ1-1; possibly TRBD1 for D (5 bases). The V end lost 7 bases, the J end lost 0 bases, and 9 bases lay between the germline ends. The CDR3 extends over 13 amino acids. CDR3 in DNA: TGTGCCAGCAAAGGACACTTGAACACTGAAGCTTTCTTT. Translating gives CASKGHLNTEAFF.

CDR3 region: CASSLGVTAQNYGYTF. DNA for the CDR3: TGTGCCAGCAGCTTGGGGGTCACAGCTCAGAACTATGGCTACACCTTC. The chain has TRBV7-2 and TRBJ1-2; possible D gene TRBD1, 5 bases. Per the germline V gene, CDR1 is SGHTA and CDR2 is FQGNSA. The CDR3 totals 16 residues. Between the trimmed V and J ends, which lost 3 bases and 2 bases, there was a span of 16 bases.

The chain recombines TRBV7-2 with TRBJ1-2; weak D call: TRBD1 (5 bases). CDR1 is SGHTA, CDR2 FQGNSA, per germline. The CDR3 runs 15 residues. The V gene lost 1 base and the J gene lost 2 bases, with 11 bases spanning the gap. The CDR3 DNA reads as TGTGCCAGCAGCTTAGACGTCAGGGCAAACTATGGCTACACCTTC. Encoded protein: CASSLDVRANYGYTF.

V gene TRBV7-9 combines with J gene TRBJ1-2; perhaps TRBD1 as D (5 bases). V was shortened by 5 bases and J by 2 bases, with 9 bases between the two germline ends. The germline V gene has CDR1 SEHNR and CDR2 FQNEAQ (reference sequence). The CDR3 sequence is 13 residues long. The CDR3 here is CASSPGRNYGYTF. As DNA, the CDR3 is TGTGCCAGCAGCCCGGGACGGAACTATGGCTACACCTTC.

J is TRBJ2-7 and V is TRBV27; no clear D. The CDR3 extends over 13 amino acids. Trimming removed 6 bases from V and 1 base from J, with 10 bases in between. CDR1 and CDR2 from the germline V gene are MNHEY and SMNVEV (reference sequence). The CDR3, as DNA: TGTGCCAGCAGCCAACTTACTTCCTACGAGCAGTACTTC. Translation gives CASSQLTSYEQYF.

The J gene is TRBJ1-4, the V gene TRBV19; D unresolved. V lost 6 bases and J lost 8, with 22 bases in between. The CDR3 is 16 amino acids. Germline V CDR1 and CDR2: LNHDA, SQIVND (reference sequence). CDR3 coding DNA: TGTGCCAGTAGCTCCGACCCGGGAATTGAGTACGAAAAACTGTTTTTT. Translated: CASSSDPGIEYEKLFF.

The V gene is TRBV5-1, the J gene TRBJ2-3; 9 bases fit TRBD2. The CDR3 spans 16 residues. Germline V gene sequence: CDR1 SGHRS, CDR2 YFSETQ. Losses at the gene ends were 2 bases for V and 0 bases for J; bases not matched to a gene: 4. This CDR3 is CASSLPAGGSTDTQYF. Here the CDR3 DNA reads TGCGCCAGCAGCTTACCAGCGGGGGGTAGCACAGATACGCAGTATTTT.

This rearrangement joins TRBV5-5 to TRBJ1-2; no definite D call. The CDR3 spans 13 residues. Germline V lookup: CDR1 SGHKS, CDR2 YYEKEE (reference sequence). V lost 1 base, J lost 3 bases, and 7 bases lay in between. The CDR3 DNA is TGTGCCAGCAGCTTGAGTGGGGACTATGGCTACACCTTC. Translation gives CASSLSGDYGYTF.

The chain links TRBV6-2 or TRBV6-3 to TRBJ1-5; D unclear. V lost 0 bases to trimming and J lost 4 bases, with 4 bases between them. The germline V gene encodes CDR1 MNHEY and CDR2 SVGEGT. CDR3 length: 13 residues. The CDR3 region has the DNA TGTGCCAGCAGTTACTCCCTAAATCAGCCCCAGCATTTT. Translation gives CASSYSLNQPQHF.

The V gene is TRBV18, the J gene TRBJ2-5; TRBD1 might be the D (6 bases). Per the germline V gene, CDR1 is KGHSH and CDR2 is LQKENI. The CDR3 spans 13 residues. Trimming stripped 3 bases from V and 4 bases from J, with 9 bases between. CDR3 DNA: TGTGCCAGCTCACCGGGACATTTAGAGACCCAGTACTTC. It specifies CASSPGHLETQYF.

This chain joins TRBV5-6 and TRBJ1-2; tentative D call: TRBD1 (5 bases). CDR1 is SGHDT and CDR2 is YYEEEE in the germline V gene. This CDR3 is 13 amino acids long. Deletions cut 0 bases from V and 2 bases from J, with 5 bases between. The CDR3 sequence is CASSLEGNYGYTF. CDR3 nucleotide sequence: TGTGCCAGCAGCTTGGAGGGGAACTATGGCTACACCTTC.

V gene TRBV5-5 combines with J gene TRBJ1-5; the D is unclear. With 4 bases removed from V and 0 bases from J, the gap between germline ends came to 8 bases. There are 14 residues in the CDR3. CDR1 is SGHKS and CDR2 is YYEKEE in the germline V gene (reference sequence). As DNA, the CDR3 is TGTGCCAGCAGCCCAGCCTATAGCAATCAGCCCCAGCATTTT. Translation gives CASSPAYSNQPQHF.

The chain couples TRBV12-5 to TRBJ2-5, with D perhaps TRBD2 (6 bases). This CDR3 contains 13 residues. CDR1 and CDR2 from the germline V gene are LGHNT and FRNRAP. Trimming took off 7 bases at V and 9 bases at J, with 18 bases between the two ends. The CDR3 reads CASAGRGATAQYF. DNA of the CDR3: TGTGCTAGTGCCGGGAGAGGGGCAACGGCCCAGTACTTC.

This clone was picked up many times. This chain links TRBV29-1 with TRBJ2-7, with TRBD1 matching over 10 bases. The CDR3 spans 14 residues. The trim removed 4 bases at V and 2 bases at J, leaving 5 bases unmatched. Germline V gene sequence: CDR1 SQVTM, CDR2 ANQGSEA. The CDR3 bases are TGCAGCGTTGCCCGGGACAGGGGAACCTACGAGCAGTACTTC. This codes for CSVARDRGTYEQYF.

The chain combines TRBV4-3 with TRBJ2-1; no clear D. V lost 0 bases, J lost 3 bases, and 9 bases lay in between. From germline, CDR1 is LGHNA and CDR2 YSLEER. The CDR3 runs 15 residues. The CDR3 DNA reads as TGCGCCAGCAGCCAAGAGGCAGCCAACTACAATGAGCAGTTCTTC. Translation: CASSQEAANYNEQFF.